This T cell receptor (beta chain) emerged from a study of memory CD4+ T cells and cytomegalovirus serostatus (dated by TCRdb to the late 2010s). About the study as a whole: The 33 healthy Belgian adults in the cohort included 9 who were CMV seropositive and approximately 24 who were CMV seronegative. To replicate a published TCR-based CMV serostatus classifier, the study sequenced CD4+ memory TCRbeta repertoires from a Belgian cohort whose cytomegalovirus serostatus was known. General findings and caveats noted by the study authors: Unlike the original study, which covered naive and memory CD4+ and CD8+ populations, the Belgian study sequenced only CD4+CD45RO+ memory cells. Of over 150 previously reported CMV-associated TCRbeta sequences, approximately 70 appeared in the CD4+ memory repertoires, each in one to five individuals. For predicting CMV serostatus, the median bootstrapped AUC was roughly 0.96 using the original framework and 0.91 using a US-trained random forest. The results were read as suggesting that the CMV-associated TCR signature is, for the most part, present in the CD4+ memory repertoire. The original-framework classifier achieved a median bootstrapped AUC of approximately 0.94 with a 95% CI of 0.76-1.00 on the Belgian cohort.

The Quick-DNA Microprep Kit was used to extract genomic DNA from the sorted cells. Amplification of TCRbeta DNA was done with the immunoSEQ hsTCRbeta kit, following the protocol from the manufacturer. TCRbeta libraries were sequenced on an Illumina MiSeq instrument. The authors' analysis ran thus. Removing out-of-frame sequences left 2,204,828 distinct TCRbeta sequences, an average of about 70,000 per individual. Each individual was scored by the count of fewer than 200 previously reported CMV-associated TCRbeta sequences and the total productive distinct TCRbeta count. A beta-binomial model was reimplemented in Python, and scikit-learn random forests with default parameters were trained on data from the US cohort. Classifier performance on the Belgian cohort was summarized as median AUC with percentile confidence intervals over 10,000 bootstrap iterations. TCRdb provides this immuneACCESS table in a form limited to in-frame rearrangements. Some clones are lacking; in checked studies, under half of them reflect an unresolved V gene, and why the rest are absent is not known. That table is the source of V, J and clone size, and D and trimming were worked out from the DNA. For this sample there are some 41,000 clones; around 75% appear just once. The ten biggest clones cover 0.79% of the sample.

Spanning cysteine to phenylalanine, the CDR3 consists of 13 amino acids. The entry retains the CDR3 DNA only, 39 bases that are in frame from base 1. According to the germline V gene, CDR1 reads SGHTA and CDR2 reads FQGTGA. V loses 4 bases, J loses 4 bases, and the germline ends lie 10 bases apart. Notes on this clone: Its binding antigen is unknown. No much larger clone exists at a distance of one base, and base qualities are not known.

A FACSAria II was used to sort memory CD4+ T cells, defined as single viable CD3+CD4+CD8-CD45RO+ cells. CMV serostatus was assessed using a Roche Elecsys assay, by which serum IgG against CMV pp150, pp28, p38 and p52 was detected. Following thawing, total CD4+ T cells were enriched through positive selection using CD4 magnetic microbeads. The samples came from a separate study whose specific focus was interrogating the CD4+ T cell memory repertoire. Peripheral blood mononuclear cells were isolated and cryopreserved according to standard operating procedures, and serum was stored at -80 degrees C. The staining relied on CD3-PerCP (BW264/56), CD4-APC (RPA-T4), CD45RO-PE (UCHT1) and CD8-Pacific Orange (3B5) antibodies, and Sytox blue was used to exclude non-viable cells.

This sequence uses TRBV7-3 and TRBJ2-5; no D gene call is confident. This sequence originates from an adult in good health and CMV-seronegative. The specimen sequenced was memory CD4+ T cells from blood. The CDR3 here reads CASSSTESETQYF. The nucleotide sequence reads TGTGCCAGCAGCTCTACAGAGTCAGAGACCCAGTACTTC.